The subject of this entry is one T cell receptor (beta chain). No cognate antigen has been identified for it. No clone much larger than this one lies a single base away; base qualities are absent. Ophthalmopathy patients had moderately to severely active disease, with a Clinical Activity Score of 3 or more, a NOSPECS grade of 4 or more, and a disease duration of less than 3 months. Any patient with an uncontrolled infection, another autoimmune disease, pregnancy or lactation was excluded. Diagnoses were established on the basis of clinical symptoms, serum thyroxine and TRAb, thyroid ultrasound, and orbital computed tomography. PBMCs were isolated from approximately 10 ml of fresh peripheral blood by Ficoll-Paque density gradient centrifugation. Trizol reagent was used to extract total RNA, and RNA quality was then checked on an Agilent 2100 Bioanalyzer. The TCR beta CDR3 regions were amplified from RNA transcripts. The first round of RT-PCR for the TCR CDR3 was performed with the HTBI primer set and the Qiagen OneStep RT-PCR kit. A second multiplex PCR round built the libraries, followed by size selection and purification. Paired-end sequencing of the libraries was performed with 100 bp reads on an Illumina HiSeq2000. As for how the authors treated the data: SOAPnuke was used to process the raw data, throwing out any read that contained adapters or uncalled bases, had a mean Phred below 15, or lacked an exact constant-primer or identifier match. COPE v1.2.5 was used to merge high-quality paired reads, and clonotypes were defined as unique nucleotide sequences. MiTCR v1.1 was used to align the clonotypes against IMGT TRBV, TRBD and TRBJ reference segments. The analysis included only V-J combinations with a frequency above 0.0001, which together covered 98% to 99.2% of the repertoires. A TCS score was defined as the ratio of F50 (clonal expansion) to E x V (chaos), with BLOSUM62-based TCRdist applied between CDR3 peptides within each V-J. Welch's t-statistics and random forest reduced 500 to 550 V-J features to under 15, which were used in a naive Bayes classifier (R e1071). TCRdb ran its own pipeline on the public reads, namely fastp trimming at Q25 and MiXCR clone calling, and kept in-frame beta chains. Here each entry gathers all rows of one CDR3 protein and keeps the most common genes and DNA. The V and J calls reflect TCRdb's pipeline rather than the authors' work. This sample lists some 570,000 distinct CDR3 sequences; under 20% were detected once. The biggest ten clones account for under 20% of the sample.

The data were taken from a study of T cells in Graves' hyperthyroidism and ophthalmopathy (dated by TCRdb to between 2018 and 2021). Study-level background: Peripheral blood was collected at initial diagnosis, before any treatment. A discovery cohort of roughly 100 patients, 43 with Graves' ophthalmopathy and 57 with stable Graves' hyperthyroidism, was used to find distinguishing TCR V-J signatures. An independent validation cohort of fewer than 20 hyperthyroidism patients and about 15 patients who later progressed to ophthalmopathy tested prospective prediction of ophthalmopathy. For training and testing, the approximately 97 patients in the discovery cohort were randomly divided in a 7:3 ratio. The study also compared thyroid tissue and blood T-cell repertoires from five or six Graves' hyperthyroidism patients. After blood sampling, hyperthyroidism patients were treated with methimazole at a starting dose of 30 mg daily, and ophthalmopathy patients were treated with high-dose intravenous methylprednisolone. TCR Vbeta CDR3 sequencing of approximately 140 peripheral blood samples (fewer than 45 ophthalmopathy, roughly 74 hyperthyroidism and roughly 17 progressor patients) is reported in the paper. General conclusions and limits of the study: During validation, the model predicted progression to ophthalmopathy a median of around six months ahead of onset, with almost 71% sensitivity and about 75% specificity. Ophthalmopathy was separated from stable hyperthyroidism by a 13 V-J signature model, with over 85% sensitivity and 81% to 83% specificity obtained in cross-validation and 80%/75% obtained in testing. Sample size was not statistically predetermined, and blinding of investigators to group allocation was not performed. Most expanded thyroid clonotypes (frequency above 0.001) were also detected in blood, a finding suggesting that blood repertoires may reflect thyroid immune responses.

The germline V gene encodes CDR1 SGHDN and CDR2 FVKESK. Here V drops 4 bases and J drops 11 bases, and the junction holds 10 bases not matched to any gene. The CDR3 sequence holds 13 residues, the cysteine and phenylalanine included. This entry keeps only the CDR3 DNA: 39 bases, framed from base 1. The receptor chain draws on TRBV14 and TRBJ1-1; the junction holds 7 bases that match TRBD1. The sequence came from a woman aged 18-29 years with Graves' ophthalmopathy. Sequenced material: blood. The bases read TGTGCCAGCAGCCCTGACAGGGTTAAAGGCGCTTTCTTT. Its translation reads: CASSPDRVKGAFF.